Here is one TCR beta chain with its context. These data come from a study of CD8 T cells in Susac syndrome. The overall study: Patients with Susac syndrome, at blood draw, were therapy-naive, on corticosteroids, or on intravenous immunoglobulin alone.

V was pared by 8 bases and J by 2 bases, with 13 bases between. This CDR3 has 14 residues. The germline gives CDR1 LGHDT, CDR2 YNNKEL (reference sequence). The RNA, about 0.45 to 1 ug, was put through reverse transcription using random hexamers. TCRdb itself ran the immunoSEQ multiplex PCR reads through MiXCR, one entry per CDR3 protein. The sample lists approximately 180,000 distinct CDR3 sequences, roughly 91% seen once, with approximately 0.086% in the top ten. Sequences were obtained from CD4+ T cells from PBMCs. This TCR was sampled from a human donor with Susac syndrome. The V and J genes are TRBV3-1 and TRBJ1-5; D not resolved. This CDR3 reads CASGPPRGNQPQHF. The CDR3 DNA reads as TGTGCCAGCGGGCCCCCTAGGGGCAATCAGCCCCAGCATTTT. Full variable domain (outside the CDR3, taken from reference TRBV3-1 and TRBJ1-5): DTAVSQTPKYLVTQMGNDKSIKCEQNLGHDTMYWYKQDSKKFLKIMFSYNNKELIINETVPNRFSPKSPDKAHLNLHINSLELGDSAVYFCASGPPRGNQPQHFGDGTRLSIL.